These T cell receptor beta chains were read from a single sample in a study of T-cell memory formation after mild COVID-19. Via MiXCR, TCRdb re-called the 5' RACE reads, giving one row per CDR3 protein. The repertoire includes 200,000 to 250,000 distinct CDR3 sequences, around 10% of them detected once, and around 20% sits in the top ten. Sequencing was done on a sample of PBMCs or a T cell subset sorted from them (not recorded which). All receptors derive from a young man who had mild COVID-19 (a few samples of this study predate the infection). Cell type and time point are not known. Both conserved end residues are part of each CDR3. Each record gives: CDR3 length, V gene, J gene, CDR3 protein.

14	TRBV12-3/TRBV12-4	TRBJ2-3	CASSDGSSTDTQYF
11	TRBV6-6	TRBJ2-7	CASRSRALQYF
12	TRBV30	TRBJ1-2	CAWHEPLYGYTF
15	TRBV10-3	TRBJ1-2	CAISDFQGQGYGYTF
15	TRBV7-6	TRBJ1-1	CASSLGKGGAAEAFF
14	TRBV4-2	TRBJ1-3	CASSDAEAGNTIYF
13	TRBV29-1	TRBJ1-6	CSVEQGAGSPLHF
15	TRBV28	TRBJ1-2	CASTSPNRRIRGYTF
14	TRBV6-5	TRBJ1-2	CASRDWDNYYGYTF
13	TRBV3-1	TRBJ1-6	CASSPFGGSPLHF
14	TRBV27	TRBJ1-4	CASSLGRGSEKLFF
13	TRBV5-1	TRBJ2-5	CASRGTGEETQYF
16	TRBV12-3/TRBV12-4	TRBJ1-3	CASRREGQGAGNTIYF
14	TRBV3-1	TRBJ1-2	CASSQDTVIYGYTF
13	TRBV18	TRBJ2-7	CASSPDPGGEQYF
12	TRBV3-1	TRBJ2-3	CASSPKGYTQYF
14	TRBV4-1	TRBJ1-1	CASSLQAENTEAFF
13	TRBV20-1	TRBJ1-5	CSASRGYPQPQHF
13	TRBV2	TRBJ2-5	CASRDDREETQYF
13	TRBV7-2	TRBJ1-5	CASSPWTDQPQHF
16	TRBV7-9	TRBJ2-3	CASSRYAGERTDTQYF
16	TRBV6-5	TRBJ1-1	CASSYSKQNLNTEAFF
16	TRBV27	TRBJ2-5	CASKLSTSGDQETQYF
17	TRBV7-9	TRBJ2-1	CASSPSFLGAKYNEQFF
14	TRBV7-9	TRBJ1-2	CASSLDQGAFGYTF
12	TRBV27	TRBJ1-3	CASSSPGNTIYF
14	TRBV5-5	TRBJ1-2	CASSLGSHDYGYTF
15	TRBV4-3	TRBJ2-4	CASSQDFKAKNIQYF